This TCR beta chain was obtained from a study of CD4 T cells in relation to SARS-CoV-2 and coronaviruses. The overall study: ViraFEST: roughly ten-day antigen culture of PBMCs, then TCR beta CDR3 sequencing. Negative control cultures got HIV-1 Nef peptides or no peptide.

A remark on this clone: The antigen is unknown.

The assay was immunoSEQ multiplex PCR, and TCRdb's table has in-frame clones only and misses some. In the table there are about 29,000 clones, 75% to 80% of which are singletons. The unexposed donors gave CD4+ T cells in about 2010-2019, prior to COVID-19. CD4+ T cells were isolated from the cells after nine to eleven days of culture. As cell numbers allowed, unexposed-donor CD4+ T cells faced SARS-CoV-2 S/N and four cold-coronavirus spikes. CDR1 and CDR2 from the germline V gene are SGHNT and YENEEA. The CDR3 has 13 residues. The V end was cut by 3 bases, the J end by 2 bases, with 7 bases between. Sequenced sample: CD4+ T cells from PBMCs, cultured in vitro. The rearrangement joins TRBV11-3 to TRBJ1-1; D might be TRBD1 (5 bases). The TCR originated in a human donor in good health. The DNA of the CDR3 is TGTGCCAGCAGCTTTCAGGGAAACACTGAAGCTTTCTTT. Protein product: CASSFQGNTEAFF.